The text below deals with one TCR beta chain. Germline V gives CDR1 MRHNA, CDR2 SNTAGT. V lost 0 bases, J lost 4 bases, and 3 bases stayed unmatched. This CDR3 is 15 amino acids long. A second PCR of 7 to 11 cycles used a sample-barcoded 5' primer and a J-beta primer mix. TCRdb passed the 5' RACE reads through MiXCR, listing each CDR3 protein once. The sample shows fewer than 900,000 distinct CDR3 sequences, around 40% of them seen only once. The entry originates in a study of blood T cells in healthy people across ages. The V and J genes are TRBV6-4 and TRBJ2-1; TRBD2 matches 7 bases. Specimen: blood. The clonotype comes from a woman in her sixties or seventies in good health. CDR3 residues: CASSDSAGEYNEQFF. CDR3 DNA sequence: TGTGCCAGCAGTGACTCTGCGGGGGAATACAATGAGCAGTTCTTC.